The 20 T cell receptor beta chains below all came from one sample that was sequenced in a study of T cell responses to AZD1222 COVID-19 vaccine. Produced via immunoSEQ multiplex PCR; TCRdb's table is partial and in-frame only. The sample includes roughly 110,000 clones, around 90% seen only once; the top ten take about 6.8%. The source was peripheral blood, collected 28 days after the second AZD1222 dose. The receptors come from an adult who received the AZD1222 COVID-19 vaccine.

The V gene is TRBV29-1, the J gene TRBJ1-4, with D possibly TRBD1 on 5 matching bases. The CDR3 length is 12 residues. Germline CDR1 and CDR2: SQVTM and ANQGSEA. Trimming removed 1 base at V and 13 bases at J, with 13 bases between. CDR3 bases: TGCAGCGTTGAAGGTGTTAGGGGAGGACTGTTTTTT. The encoded protein is CSVEGVRGGLFF.

The gene calls are TRBV5-1 and TRBJ1-2; 7 nucleotides line up with TRBD1. The germline V gene encodes CDR1 SGHRS and CDR2 YFSETQ. The CDR3 is 15 amino acids. Trimming cost V 0 bases and J 0 bases; bases outside gene matches: 2. CDR3 residues: CASSLGRGPNYGYTF. The CDR3 region has the DNA TGCGCCAGCAGCTTGGGAAGGGGGCCTAACTATGGCTACACCTTC.

The chain couples TRBV7-2 to TRBJ2-1; perhaps TRBD2 as D (6 bases). Germline values: CDR1 SGHTA, CDR2 FQGNSA. V was clipped by 5 bases and J by 4 bases, with 15 bases between them. The CDR3 runs 15 residues. The CDR3 reads CASSTIAASYNEQFF. Here the CDR3 DNA reads TGTGCCAGCAGCACCATAGCGGCTAGTTACAATGAGCAGTTCTTC.

This chain joins TRBV6-4 and TRBJ1-6; D is perhaps TRBD1 (6 bases). The CDR3 spans 16 residues. The V end was cut by 8 bases, the J end by 0 bases, with 14 bases between. The germline gives CDR1 MRHNA, CDR2 SNTAGT. This CDR3 reads CASPSGASSYNSPLHF. The CDR3 DNA reads TGTGCCAGCCCTTCGGGGGCCAGCTCCTATAATTCACCCCTCCACTTT.

This clone was picked up one time. J is TRBJ2-7 and V is TRBV15; D is possibly TRBD1 (5 bases). Germline CDR1 is LNHNV and CDR2 is YYDKDF (reference sequence). V gave up 1 base and J gave up 2 bases, with 12 bases separating them. This CDR3 comprises 15 residues. CDR3 in DNA: TGTGCCACCAGCAGAGTCCCCAGGGATACCTACGAGCAGTACTTC. Its protein product is CATSRVPRDTYEQYF.

The genes are TRBV4-1 and TRBJ2-1; the match to TRBD2 covers 8 bases. V was pared by 3 bases and J by 7 bases, with 11 bases of the junction left unmatched. This CDR3 contains 16 residues. Germline lookup yields CDR1 MGHRA and CDR2 YSYEKL. CDR3 residues: CASSQVWVAGRNEQFF. Here the CDR3 DNA reads TGCGCCAGCAGCCAGGTGTGGGTAGCGGGGAGAAATGAGCAGTTCTTC.

The chain employs TRBV7-8 and TRBJ1-6; D may be TRBD1 (5 bases). CDR1 SGHVS and CDR2 FQNEAQ come from the germline V gene. Trimming removed 1 base from V and 2 bases from J, with 12 bases in between. The CDR3 sequence is 17 residues long. CDR3 amino acids: CASSLGDPGAYNSPLHF. CDR3 coding DNA: TGTGCCAGCAGCTTAGGGGACCCTGGAGCCTATAATTCACCCCTCCACTTT. Looking up the rest from reference TRBV7-8 and TRBJ1-6 gives the full variable domain: GAGVSQSPRYKVAKRGQDVALRCDPISGHVSLFWYQQALGQGPEFLTYFQNEAQLDKSGLPSDRFFAERPEGSVSTLKIQRTQQEDSAVYLCASSLGDPGAYNSPLHFGNGTRLTVT.

The V call is TRBV5-1, the J call TRBJ1-4; D may be TRBD1 (5 bases). CDR1 SGHRS and CDR2 YFSETQ come from the germline V gene. This CDR3 is 16 amino acids long. V lost 0 bases, J lost 0 bases, and 9 bases lay in between. CDR3 residues: CASSLVPGPTNEKLFF. Here the CDR3 DNA reads TGCGCCAGCAGCTTGGTTCCGGGACCAACTAATGAAAAACTGTTTTTT. The full variable domain, in which reference TRBV5-1 and TRBJ1-4 provide the parts outside the CDR3, is KAGVTQTPRYLIKTRGQQVTLSCSPISGHRSVSWYQQTPGQGLQFLFEYFSETQRNKGNFPGRFSGRQFSNSRSEMNVSTLELGDSALYLCASSLVPGPTNEKLFFGSGTQLSVL.

The V and J genes are TRBV5-1 and TRBJ1-1, with no clear D. The germline V and J ends were trimmed by 0 bases and 0 bases, with 6 bases remaining between them. The CDR3 totals 14 residues. Germline V lookup: CDR1 SGHRS, CDR2 YFSETQ. The chain's CDR3 is CASSLATVNTEAFF. The CDR3 coding sequence is TGCGCCAGCAGCTTGGCCACGGTGAACACTGAAGCTTTCTTT.

The chain joins TRBV3-1 (or the pseudogene TRBV3-2) to TRBJ2-1, with unresolved D. V lost 1 base to trimming and J lost 12 bases, with 13 bases between them. Germline V gene data show CDR1 as LGHDT and CDR2 as YNNKEL (reference sequence). This CDR3 has 13 residues. CDR3 nucleotides: TGTGCCAGCAGCCAAGGGTCTTCTACCGGGCAGTTCTTC. Its protein product is CASSQGSSTGQFF.

The V and J genes are TRBV7-8 and TRBJ2-5, with 14 bases lining up with TRBD2. The CDR3 sequence is 16 residues long. Trimming cost V 3 bases and J 5 bases; bases outside gene matches: 5. Germline CDR1 is SGHVS and CDR2 is FQNEAQ. In DNA form, the CDR3 reads TGTGCCAGCAGCTTGGGACTAGCGGGAGTGGGTGAGACCCAGTACTTC. The encoded protein is CASSLGLAGVGETQYF.

The gene calls are TRBV27 and TRBJ1-6, with D tentatively TRBD1 (5 bases). Trimming took off 3 bases at V and 7 bases at J, with 13 bases between the two ends. The CDR3 contains 15 residues. Germline V gene data show CDR1 as MNHEY and CDR2 as SMNVEV (reference sequence). This chain's CDR3 is CASSLQGILNSPLHF. CDR3 DNA sequence: TGTGCCAGCAGTTTGCAGGGTATTCTAAATTCACCCCTCCACTTT.

This chain links TRBV23-1 with TRBJ2-7; D may be TRBD1 (6 bases). TRBV23-1 is filed as an ORF, its function uncertain. Deletions cut 5 bases from V and 3 bases from J, with 11 bases between. This CDR3 is built from 13 residues. This CDR3 is CASSSGGDYEQYF. As DNA, the CDR3 is TGCGCCAGCAGTTCTGGGGGCGACTACGAGCAGTACTTC.

The chain recombines TRBV19 with TRBJ1-6; no firm D call. V gave up 5 bases and J gave up 6 bases, with 17 bases separating them. CDR3 length: 16 amino acids. Germline V CDR1 and CDR2: LNHDA, SQIVND (reference sequence). CDR3 protein: CASSARGGVGNSPLHF. The DNA of the CDR3 is TGTGCCAGTAGTGCCCGAGGAGGCGTAGGTAATTCACCCCTCCACTTT.

This clone occurred once. The rearrangement uses TRBV5-1 and TRBJ2-2, with D possibly TRBD1 on 5 matching bases. This CDR3 region has 15 residues. CDR1 is SGHRS, CDR2 YFSETQ, per germline. Deletions cut 0 bases from V and 4 bases from J, with 10 bases between. DNA for the CDR3: TGCGCCAGCAGCTTGGGACAGATAACCACCGGGGAGCTGTTTTTT. Translation gives CASSLGQITTGELFF.

The V call is TRBV24-1, the J call TRBJ1-1; 9 bases map to TRBD1. Germline V gene sequence: CDR1 KGHDR, CDR2 SFDVKD. Losses at the gene ends were 5 bases for V and 3 bases for J; bases not matched to a gene: 6. The CDR3 has 15 residues. CDR3: CATSATGGRDTEAFF. Written as DNA, the CDR3 is TGTGCCACCAGTGCGACAGGGGGAAGAGACACTGAAGCTTTCTTT.

The chain carries TRBV19 and TRBJ2-1; D remains ambiguous. The CDR3 runs to 13 residues. V was cut by 9 bases and J by 7 bases, with 16 bases left in between. Per the germline V gene, CDR1 is LNHDA and CDR2 is SQIVND (reference sequence). Written as DNA, the CDR3 is TGTGCCAGCCGCGGACCAACGTATAATGAGCAGTTCTTC. Translation gives CASRGPTYNEQFF.

This clone was detected a few times. The CDR3 reads CASSFQGGNTEAFF. The CDR3 nucleotides are TGTGCCAGTAGTTTCCAGGGGGGGAACACTGAAGCTTTCTTT. This sequence joins TRBV19 and TRBJ1-1, with TRBD1 matching 7 bases. CDR1 and CDR2 from the germline V gene are LNHDA and SQIVND (reference sequence). There are 14 residues in the CDR3. Unmatched junction bases numbered 4, after V lost 5 bases and J lost 1 base.

The chain couples TRBV21-1 to TRBJ1-3; TRBD1, the table's D call, was not compared with the DNA. TRBV21-1 is noted as a pseudogene. The CDR3 has 15 residues. CDR3 protein: CASSTRTGSGNTIYF. The CDR3, as DNA: TGTGCCAGCAGCACCCGGACAGGCTCTGGAAACACCATATATTTT.

CDR3 amino acids: CASSLYMNTEAFF. CDR3 coding DNA: TGCGCCAGCAGCTTGTATATGAACACTGAAGCTTTCTTT. The chain uses TRBV5-1 and TRBJ1-1, with no clear D. The CDR3 has 13 amino acids. Germline V gene data show CDR1 as SGHRS and CDR2 as YFSETQ. The V and J ends lost 1 base and 0 bases respectively, with 4 bases between them.